This entry describes one TCR beta chain. Its antigen is unidentified. These data come from a study of vaccination and CD4 T cells after COVID-19. The Oncomine TCR Beta short-read assay was applied to DNA of cultured CD4+ T cells. TCRdb analysed the PCR reads with MiXCR anew, one entry per CDR3 protein. The sample includes more than 7,000 distinct CDR3 sequences, 50% to 75% of them seen just once. Trimming left V 3 bases short and J 2 bases short, with 9 bases between. The CDR3 loop spans 15 amino acids. Germline V gene data show CDR1 as SGHRS and CDR2 as YFSETQ. Treatment given: 10-day PBMC culture with coronavirus spike peptide pools or control peptides (ViraFEST assay).

The specimen sequenced was CD4+ T cells from blood, cultured in vitro. This chain uses TRBV5-1 with TRBJ2-6; no clear D gene. This TCR was recovered from a human donor who had recovered from COVID-19. For the CDR3, the DNA is TGCGCCAGCAGCTACAACAGCGCTGGGGCCAACGTCCTGACTTTC. Amino acids: CASSYNSAGANVLTF. Variable domain in full (rest from reference TRBV5-1 and TRBJ2-6): KAGVTQTPRYLIKTRGQQVTLSCSPISGHRSVSWYQQTPGQGLQFLFEYFSETQRNKGNFPGRFSGRQFSNSRSEMNVSTLELGDSALYLCASSYNSAGANVLTFGAGSRLTVL.